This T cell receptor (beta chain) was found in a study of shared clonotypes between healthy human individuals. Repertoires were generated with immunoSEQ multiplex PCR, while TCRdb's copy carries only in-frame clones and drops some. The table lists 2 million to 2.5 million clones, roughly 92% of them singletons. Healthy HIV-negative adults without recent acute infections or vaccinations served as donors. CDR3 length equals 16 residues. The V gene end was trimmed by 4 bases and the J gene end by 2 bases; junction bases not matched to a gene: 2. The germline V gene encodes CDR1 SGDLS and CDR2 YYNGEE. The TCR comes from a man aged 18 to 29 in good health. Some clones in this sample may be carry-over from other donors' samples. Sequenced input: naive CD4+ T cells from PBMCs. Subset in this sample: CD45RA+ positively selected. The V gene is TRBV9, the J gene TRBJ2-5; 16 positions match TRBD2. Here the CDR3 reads CASSMGLAGGQETQYF. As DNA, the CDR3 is TGTGCCAGCAGCATGGGACTAGCGGGAGGGCAAGAGACCCAGTACTTC.